These 3 T cell receptor beta chains came from one sample sequenced in a study of T cell clonotyping in hematopoietic cell transplantation. Assay: immunoSEQ multiplex PCR; the TCRdb copy retains only in-frame clones and omits some. The table has some 29,000 clones, approximately 77% seen once. The time point here: recipient sample about 28 days before transplant, after cytoreduction. This material consisted of peripheral blood mononuclear cells, taken before stem cell transplant. The source of these receptors is a man in his forties with acute myeloid leukemia. Some clones in this sample may be carry-over from other donors' samples.

This clone was detected only a few times. The V call is TRBV2, the J call TRBJ1-2, with a weak D call TRBD1 (6 bases). CDR3 length: 14 amino acids. V was trimmed by 2 bases and J by 2 bases, leaving 9 bases between them. The V gene's germline CDR1 is SNHLY and CDR2 FYNNEI. CDR3 amino acids: CASSEWGLNYGYTF. The CDR3 DNA sequence: TGTGCCAGCAGTGAATGGGGGCTCAACTATGGCTACACCTTC.

This chain joins TRBV7-2 and TRBJ2-2; the D gene could be TRBD1 or TRBD2 (5 bases each). The CDR3 has 16 residues. Trimming cost V 7 bases and J 2 bases, with 17 bases left between them. Germline assignment: CDR1 SGHTA and CDR2 FQGNSA. CDR3 protein: CASTQTGTINTGELFF. Here the CDR3 DNA reads TGTGCCAGCACGCAGACGGGGACGATTAACACCGGGGAGCTGTTTTTT.

The count of this clone is one. The CDR3 loop reads CASSLLAGGILSYEQYF. In DNA, the CDR3 is TGTGCCAGCAGCTTACTAGCGGGAGGCATTCTATCCTACGAGCAGTACTTC. The rearrangement links TRBV11-3 to TRBJ2-7, with 11 nucleotides matching TRBD2. In germline, CDR1 is SGHNT, CDR2 YENEEA. Trimming cost V 2 bases and J 1 base; bases outside gene matches: 7. The CDR3 loop spans 17 amino acids.